This T cell receptor (beta chain) was identified during a study of T cell repertoires and Cas9 in healthy adults (dated by TCRdb to 2016 to 2019). Study-level background: Multi-effector potency, cytotoxicity and lineage determination within the CD4 and CD8 compartments were characterized for SpCas9-reactive T cells. The study looked at preexisting T cell immunity to the Streptococcus pyogenes Cas9 nuclease (SpCas9), which is used in CRISPR gene editing. Overall study results and their limits: In vitro, SpCas9-reactive regulatory T cells were reported to reduce the proliferation and function of SpCas9-reactive effector T cells.

Receptor libraries were prepared by the immunoSEQ multiplex PCR assay. Entries here come from immuneACCESS through TCRdb and include only in-frame sequences with V and J called. Some clones fail to appear in such tables; in the studies checked, an unresolved V gene covers under half of the shortfall, and the cause of the remainder is unknown. For this sample there are about 13,000 clones; 89% appear just once. Jointly, the top ten make up approximately 1.5% of the sample. With respect to this clone: Its antigen is not yet known. Base qualities are not at hand, and no much larger clone is one base apart.

All of the donors in the study were healthy humans. V has 3 bases trimmed and J has 5 bases trimmed; junction bases matching no gene number 0. The CDR3 sequence holds 13 residues, the cysteine and phenylalanine included. The DNA shown is the 39-base CDR3, in frame from base 1. The germline V gene yields KGHSH for CDR1 and LQKENI for CDR2. The sample consisted of Tregs (CD4+, CD25+, CD127-, CD137-, CD154-) from PBMCs; culture status not recorded. This sequence was found in a human donor in good health. This receptor chain uses TRBV18 and TRBJ2-2; 7 bases in between match TRBD2. The bases are TGTGCCAGCTCACCGGGACTAACCGGGGAGCTGTTTTTT. This is translated as CASSPGLTGELFF.